This TCR beta chain originates from a study of shared clonotypes between healthy human individuals (dated by TCRdb to 2020 to 2022). Concerning the study at large: Three men and a couple of women, aged 18 to 49 years, made up the cohort. Different laboratories and diverse techniques were used to prepare libraries and sequence TCR repertoires, to increase sequencing depth and limit assay-specific biases. For each donor, CD4 naive and CD4 memory were each given three plates, CD8 naive was given two plates, and CD8 memory was given one plate. To estimate repertoire size and how much clonotype sharing occurs between individuals, the study deeply sequenced the blood TCR repertoires of several healthy adults. Per donor, leukapheresis produced somewhere between about 0.9 and 9.5 billion PBMCs.

Using the deep immunoSEQ assay, multiplex PCR amplified TCR CDR3 regions from genomic DNA. For each cell subset, the extracted genomic DNA was distributed evenly across all wells of several immunoSEQ 96-well plates, and each plate served as one replicate. For sorted subsets, 150 to 250 ng of genomic DNA, equivalent to 25,000 to 35,000 T cell genomes, went into each replicate PCR. Purified libraries were measured with a Qubit 3.0 fluorometer, size-checked on a Bioanalyzer 2100, and measured again with the KAPA Library Quantification kit. Every immunoSEQ 96-well plate was sequenced on a separate single-read 150-cycle Illumina NextSeq 550 flow cell. Per the authors' processing: Because only junctional sequences without quality scores were contained in the immunoSEQ output, filtering matching that applied to full-length reads could not be performed. To assign V/J genes and CDR3, sequences were annotated against IMGT germline references using PyIR, a Python wrapper for IgBLAST v1.9. Reads were removed for weak V/J assignments (E-value above 1e-6), missing CDR3, stop codons, out-of-frame junctions, or ambiguous translated residues. V3J clonotypes were defined as sequences sharing an identical inferred V gene, J gene, and CDR3 amino acid sequence. The percentage overlap between two repertoires was calculated by dividing the number of shared unique clonotypes by the size of the smaller repertoire. RTK rarefaction, the Chao1 estimator, and Recon v2.1 estimates of unobserved clonotypes were used to assess repertoire richness. OLGA was used to compute generation probabilities for all TCRbeta clonotypes that the gDNA method yielded from a handful of donors. TCRdb obtained this table from immuneACCESS and retained in-frame rearrangements with V and J assigned. These tables miss some clones; where compared with another copy, unresolved V genes account for less than half of the shortfall, and the remainder is unexplained. V, J and clone size are those of that table, while D and trimming were read from the DNA. Counted in this sample were about 660,000 clones; around 74% of them appeared once. The ten most abundant clones make up about 1.8% of the sample.

Donors were healthy HIV-negative adults with no recently reported acute infections or vaccinations. All donors were Caucasian adults living in Nashville, Tennessee, USA. CD4+ T cells were enriched by magnetic negative selection, after which naive cells were positively selected on CD45RA and the negative fraction was taken as the memory subset. Blood was collected by leukapheresis, and PBMCs were isolated by Ficoll-Histopaque density gradient centrifugation and then cryopreserved in liquid nitrogen vapor phase. Analytical flow cytometry was used to check the purity and quantity of each magnetically sorted T cell population. From each sorted fraction, genomic DNA was isolated and quantified by UV absorbance on a Nanodrop 2000c. According to the germline V gene, CDR1 reads LGHNA and CDR2 reads YNFKEQ. V ends up 0 bases short and J 4 bases short, with an unmatched junction base count of 10. The cysteine opens and the phenylalanine closes a CDR3 of 18 amino acids. Of the read, only the CDR3 DNA is kept; its 54 bases are in frame from base 1.

Comments on this clone: Its antigen is not yet known. No per-base quality is available; no much larger clone lies one base away.

The full study reports these points: Sampling was restricted to blood, and TCR repertoires in tissues likely differ from the TCR repertoires found in blood. Across four donors, about 5.2% of naive CD4, roughly 3.4% of naive CD8, approximately 2.5% of memory CD4, and 0.4% of memory CD8 clonotypes were shared. Larger estimated clonotype richness was generally found for naive subsets than for memory subsets. Based on pairwise subsampling, the degree of clonotype sharing among donors was expected to be affected by sequencing depth. Even with the large sequencing depth, rarefaction of the sorted-subset datasets indicated that sequencing was incomplete. Because the study included only a small number of donors, the genetic and exposure-history diversity represented was limited. Compared with non-shared clonotypes, clonotypes shared by all four sorted-subset donors had higher generation probabilities.

The sequencing sample was made of memory CD4+ T cells sorted from blood. The cell subset or site label corresponds to: CD45RA-negative fraction. This chain is built from TRBV4-2 and TRBJ2-3, and TRBD2 aligns with 10 junction nucleotides. The sequence was obtained from a woman aged 25 to 39 in good health. CDR3 region: CASSQERPLAGASDTQYF. The DNA sequence reads TGTGCCAGCAGCCAAGAACGGCCCCTAGCGGGAGCGTCAGATACGCAGTATTTT.